The 4 T cell receptor beta chains below all came from one sample that was sequenced in a study of blood T cell dynamics during melanoma immunotherapy. Sequencing was performed with immunoSEQ multiplex PCR; in TCRdb, only in-frame clones are kept and a portion is missing. The top ten hold roughly 4.5% of the sample, which has tens of thousands of clones, 87% seen once. Time point: pre-treatment baseline. Source: blood, taken from a patient treated with checkpoint blockade. The receptors originated from a human donor with melanoma.

This clone turned up a few times. The gene calls are TRBV7-6 and TRBJ1-1; 8 bases fit TRBD1. V shed 5 bases and J 7 bases; nucleotides not matched to a gene: 6. This CDR3 has 13 residues. Germline-derived CDR1 and CDR2 are SGHVS and FNYEAQ. The CDR3: CASSPRGRVEAFF. The CDR3 DNA is TGTGCCAGCAGCCCCAGGGGGCGTGTTGAAGCTTTCTTT. The full variable domain, rest sourced from reference TRBV7-6 and TRBJ1-1, is GAGVSQSPRYKVTKRGQDVALRCDPISGHVSLYWYRQALGQGPEFLTYFNYEAQQDKSGLPNDRFSAERPEGSISTLTIQRTEQRDSAMYRCASSPRGRVEAFFGQGTRLTVV.

The chain recombines TRBV5-1 with TRBJ1-1; 11 bases map to TRBD1. V lost 2 bases and J lost 10; bases outside the gene matches: 10. The germline CDR1 and CDR2 sequences are SGHRS and YFSETQ. CDR3 size: 15 residues. The CDR3 nucleotides are TGCGCCAGCAGCTTACGGACAGGGGGCAATAGAGTAGCTTTCTTT. Its translation: CASSLRTGGNRVAFF.

This clone was observed a handful of times. The V and J genes are TRBV5-1 and TRBJ1-3; TRBD1 is a possible D gene (6 bases). V gave up 8 bases and J gave up 0 bases, with 12 bases separating them. This CDR3 has 14 residues. Germline-derived CDR1 and CDR2 are SGHRS and YFSETQ. CDR3 in amino acids: CASRDISSGNTIYF. Written as DNA, the CDR3 is TGCGCCAGTCGGGACATAAGCTCTGGAAACACCATATATTTT.

The chain has TRBV6-5 and TRBJ1-1; D unclear. This CDR3 spans 15 amino acids. Germline CDR1 and CDR2: MNHEY and SVGAGI. Trimming shortened V by 0 bases and J by 1 base, and 9 bases separated the two germline ends. The CDR3 loop is CASSYSTSGNTEAFF. The CDR3 region has the DNA TGTGCCAGCAGTTACTCGACGTCGGGGAACACTGAAGCTTTCTTT.